The 24 T cell receptor beta chains presented below share a single source sample, sequenced in a study of radiotherapy plus CTLA-4 blockade in lung cancer. Method: immunoSEQ multiplex PCR; TCRdb's copy keeps in-frame clones and lacks some. Of tens of thousands of clones detected, roughly 80% appear once; the ten largest clones hold around 17%. The sample in question was peripheral blood, obtained from a patient treated with radiotherapy plus ipilimumab. These TCRs come from a human donor with non-small cell lung cancer who had a complete response to radiotherapy plus ipilimumab.

The rearrangement joins TRBV11-2 to TRBJ2-3, with 7 bases matching TRBD1. The CDR3 has 14 residues. In germline, CDR1 is SGHAT, CDR2 FQNNGV. V shed 6 bases, J shed 2 bases, and the junction held 5 bases outside the gene matches. CDR3 nucleotide sequence: TGTGCCAGCAGGGGGACAGTAACCACAGATACGCAGTATTTT. Protein sequence: CASRGTVTTDTQYF.

This chain links TRBV5-1 with TRBJ2-7, with D perhaps TRBD1 (5 bases). Germline V gives CDR1 SGHRS, CDR2 YFSETQ. The V end was cut by 0 bases, the J end by 4 bases, with 14 bases between. CDR3 length equals 15 residues. Written as DNA, the CDR3 is TGCGCCAGCAGCTTGGCGGCAGGGAAGGGTTACGAGCAGTACTTC. Its translation is CASSLAAGKGYEQYF. Complete variable domain (other parts from reference TRBV5-1 and TRBJ2-7): KAGVTQTPRYLIKTRGQQVTLSCSPISGHRSVSWYQQTPGQGLQFLFEYFSETQRNKGNFPGRFSGRQFSNSRSEMNVSTLELGDSALYLCASSLAAGKGYEQYFGPGTRLTVT.

CDR3 loop: CASSLDLSPNNEQFF. The DNA for the CDR3 is TGTGCCAGCAGCTTGGACTTAAGTCCCAATAATGAGCAGTTCTTC. The chain has TRBV5-4 and TRBJ2-1; D unclear. CDR3 length: 15 residues. Trimming left V 0 bases short and J 7 bases short, with 14 bases between. Germline V gene data show CDR1 as SGHNT and CDR2 as YYREEE (reference sequence).

This chain links TRBV5-4 with TRBJ2-1, with TRBD2 identical over 10 bases. The CDR3 is 15 residues long. V was clipped by 6 bases and J by 7 bases; unmatched bases: 10. Per germline, CDR1 SGHNT and CDR2 YYREEE (reference sequence). CDR3 amino acids: CASTLGTSGINEQFF. The CDR3 bases are TGTGCCAGCACCCTTGGAACTAGCGGGATAAATGAGCAGTTCTTC.

This clone has more than one count but fewer than ten. The V call is TRBV19, the J call TRBJ1-6; 9 nucleotides agree with TRBD1. This CDR3 is 17 amino acids long. CDR1 and CDR2 (germline): LNHDA, SQIVND (reference sequence). The V gene end was trimmed by 5 bases and the J gene end by 7 bases; junction bases not matched to a gene: 12. CDR3 in amino acids: CASSLGGTGTLNSPLHF. In nucleotides, the CDR3 is TGTGCCAGTAGTCTAGGAGGGACAGGGACCCTGAATTCACCCCTCCACTTT.

The chain joins TRBV7-2 to TRBJ2-7; 11 nucleotides line up with TRBD2. Germline V gene data show CDR1 as SGHTA and CDR2 as FQGNSA. This CDR3 is 15 amino acids long. V shed 4 bases, J shed 4 bases, and the junction held 6 bases outside the gene matches. CDR3 nucleotide sequence: TGTGCCAGCAGCTCCGATAGCGGGAGGGGGTACGAGCAGTACGTC. This codes for CASSSDSGRGYEQYV.

The V gene is TRBV7-9, the J gene TRBJ2-1, with 8 positions matching TRBD2. Losses at the gene ends were 4 bases for V and 8 bases for J; bases not matched to a gene: 10. The germline V gene encodes CDR1 SEHNR and CDR2 FQNEAQ (reference sequence). CDR3 length equals 15 residues. CDR3 protein: CASSSGTRGGDEQFF. The CDR3 nucleotides read TGTGCCAGCAGCTCCGGGACTAGAGGGGGGGATGAGCAGTTCTTC.

The V call is TRBV4-3, the J call TRBJ2-6; D is undetermined. The CDR3 is 17 amino acids. V dropped 0 bases and J dropped 6 bases, with 15 bases sitting between them. Germline CDR1 is LGHNA and CDR2 is YSLEER. As DNA, the CDR3 is TGCGCCAGCAGCCAAGATTTTGTCACAGTAGAGGCCAACGTCCTGACTTTC. It translates to CASSQDFVTVEANVLTF.

The chain uses TRBV6-6 and TRBJ2-7; TRBD1 matches 7 bases. V dropped 6 bases and J dropped 0; count of bases not matched to a gene: 2. Germline V gene sequence: CDR1 MNHNY, CDR2 SVGAGI (reference sequence). The CDR3 sequence is 13 residues long. CDR3 in DNA: TGTGCCAGCAGACGGGACAGCTCCTACGAGCAGTACTTC. Translated: CASRRDSSYEQYF.

The genes are TRBV2 and TRBJ1-6; D gene unclear. V was cut by 5 bases and J by 6 bases, with 11 bases left in between. This CDR3 region has 14 residues. Germline CDR1 SNHLY, CDR2 FYNNEI. The CDR3 sequence is CASSFRVGNSPLHF. CDR3 sequence (DNA): TGTGCCAGCAGTTTCCGGGTGGGTAATTCACCCCTCCACTTT.

The rearrangement uses TRBV7-2 and TRBJ1-4, with D perhaps matching TRBD1 (5 bases). V lost 6 bases and J lost 8, with 19 bases in between. Per germline, CDR1 SGHTA and CDR2 FQGNSA. The CDR3 runs 15 residues. This CDR3 is CASRSGGSGGEKLFF. The CDR3 region has the DNA TGTGCCAGCAGATCCGGGGGGTCAGGTGGGGAAAAACTGTTTTTT.

The V gene is TRBV5-4, the J gene TRBJ2-4, with D hard to call. This CDR3 has 14 residues. The V and J ends lost 2 bases and 0 bases respectively, with 6 bases between them. In germline, CDR1 is SGHNT, CDR2 YYREEE (reference sequence). In nucleotides, the CDR3 is TGTGCCAGCAGCTTCCCCGGAGCCAAAAACATTCAGTACTTC. The encoded protein is CASSFPGAKNIQYF.

The chain combines TRBV4-1 with TRBJ2-1; possible D gene TRBD2, 5 bases. The germline V gene encodes CDR1 MGHRA and CDR2 YSYEKL. The CDR3 is 15 residues long. The V end was cut by 2 bases, the J end by 6 bases, with 14 bases between. In DNA, the CDR3 is TGCGCCAGCAGCCAATTACTCCAGCGGTCCAATGAGCAGTTCTTC. Residues: CASSQLLQRSNEQFF.

This chain uses TRBV6-5 with TRBJ1-2, with D possibly being TRBD1 (6 bases). V dropped 2 bases and J dropped 4 bases, with 14 bases sitting between them. The CDR3 length is 15 residues. Germline V gene data show CDR1 as MNHEY and CDR2 as SVGAGI. CDR3 sequence: CASSYTDGQLYGYTF. The CDR3, as DNA: TGTGCCAGCAGTTACACCGATGGACAGCTCTATGGCTACACCTTC.

The chain joins TRBV4-3 to TRBJ1-2; 10 bases line up with TRBD1. The germline V gene encodes CDR1 LGHNA and CDR2 YSLEER. V lost 1 base and J lost 4; bases outside the gene matches: 3. CDR3 length: 15 amino acids. CDR3 residues: CASSQGDRGGYGYTF. CDR3 in DNA: TGCGCCAGCAGCCAAGGGGACAGGGGCGGCTATGGCTACACCTTC.

This clone was observed once. The CDR3 loop is CASSRAGTGDGQPQHF. The CDR3 coding sequence is TGTGCCAGTAGTAGAGCCGGGACAGGGGACGGCCAGCCCCAGCATTTT. The V call is TRBV19, the J call TRBJ1-5; 10 bases fit TRBD1. The CDR3 spans 16 residues. After removal of 4 bases from V and 7 bases from J, the junction contained 10 bases not matched to a gene. Germline V gives CDR1 LNHDA, CDR2 SQIVND (reference sequence).

The chain has TRBV12-2 and TRBJ1-1. TRBV12-2 is deemed a pseudogene. The CDR3 has 11 residues. This CDR3 reads CASRSLPAGIF. Here the CDR3 DNA reads TGTGCAAGTCGCTCCCTTCCTGCGGGTATCTTT.

This clone was seen more than once but under ten times. The chain links TRBV7-9 to TRBJ1-1; tentatively, D is TRBD1 (5 bases). V shed 4 bases and J shed 1 base, with 7 bases lying between them. The CDR3 sequence is 13 residues long. The V gene's germline CDR1 is SEHNR and CDR2 FQNEAQ (reference sequence). The CDR3 loop is CASSSTGNTEAFF. DNA for the CDR3: TGTGCCAGCAGCTCAACAGGGAACACTGAAGCTTTCTTT.

This rearrangement joins TRBV7-2 to TRBJ2-1, with 11 bases identical to TRBD2. Per germline, CDR1 SGHTA and CDR2 FQGNSA. V lost 3 bases to trimming and J lost 9 bases; unmatched junction nucleotides: 10. The CDR3 covers 16 residues. Written as DNA, the CDR3 is TGTGCCAGCAGCTTCGGGCTAGCGGGGGGCGGGACTGAGCAGTTCTTC. It encodes CASSFGLAGGGTEQFF.

This clone was detected only once. The chain couples TRBV6-5 to TRBJ2-5, with 9 positions matching TRBD2. The V gene's germline CDR1 is MNHEY and CDR2 SVGAGI. V dropped 2 bases and J dropped 1; count of bases not matched to a gene: 5. CDR3 length equals 16 residues. The chain's CDR3 is CASSYSGGRIQETQYF. The DNA for the CDR3 is TGTGCCAGCAGTTACAGCGGGGGGCGAATCCAAGAGACCCAGTACTTC.

The V gene is TRBV7-2, the J gene TRBJ2-5, with D unclear. There are 13 residues in the CDR3. Germline V CDR1 and CDR2: SGHTA, FQGNSA. Trimming pared 5 bases from V and 4 bases from J, leaving 11 bases between. The CDR3 nucleotides read TGTGCCAGCAGCCCGAGACTTTCAGAGACCCAGTACTTC. Its translation is CASSPRLSETQYF.

In its sample, this clone was seen a few times. The chain links TRBV7-9 to TRBJ2-1; a possible D gene is TRBD1 (7 bases). Per germline, CDR1 SEHNR and CDR2 FQNEAQ (reference sequence). Trimming shortened V by 5 bases and J by 4 bases, and 24 bases separated the two germline ends. The CDR3 length is 18 residues. CDR3 region: CASSGDSASAMGYNEQFF. CDR3 in DNA: TGTGCCAGCAGCGGGGACAGCGCTAGCGCCATGGGATACAATGAGCAGTTCTTC.

J is TRBJ2-1 and V is TRBV2; unclear D gene. CDR3 length: 13 amino acids. CDR1 is SNHLY and CDR2 is FYNNEI in the germline V gene. With 0 bases removed from V and 5 bases from J, the gap between germline ends came to 5 bases. The CDR3 DNA reads TGTGCCAGCAGTGAAGCTAGTAACAATGAGCAGTTCTTC. This gives the protein CASSEASNNEQFF. The full variable domain, with the rest looked up from reference TRBV2 and TRBJ2-1, is EPEVTQTPSHQVTQMGQEVILRCVPISNHLYFYWYRQILGQKVEFLVSFYNNEISEKSEIFDDQFSVERPDGSNFTLKIRSTKLEDSAMYFCASSEASNNEQFFGPGTRLTVL.

The chain is built from TRBV6-6 and TRBJ2-7; TRBD1 agrees at 10 bases. V was pared by 5 bases and J by 0 bases, with 7 bases of the junction left unmatched. CDR3 length equals 16 residues. The germline CDR1 and CDR2 sequences are MNHNY and SVGAGI (reference sequence). The CDR3: CASSKTTGGNSYEQYF. The CDR3 bases are TGTGCCAGCAGTAAAACGACAGGGGGCAACTCCTACGAGCAGTACTTC.